This TCR beta chain was sequenced in a study of cytomegalovirus exposure and HLA in healthy donors. The trim removed 5 bases at V and 4 bases at J, leaving 0 bases unmatched. This CDR3 spans 15 amino acids. In germline, CDR1 is KGHSH, CDR2 LQKENI. Use of 60 Vbeta and 13 Jbeta primers characterized the PCR. As handled by the study authors: In a later analysis, the count reached 82 million or so unique TCR beta chains, with 9 million to 11 million shared. Sequenced by immunoSEQ multiplex PCR; TCRdb stores in-frame clones only, minus some. V and J calls and clone size are as listed in that table; D and trimming were resolved from the DNA. The sample contains roughly 130,000 clones, over 60% of which appear only once.

The V and J genes are TRBV18 and TRBJ2-1, with 15 bases identical to TRBD2. The specimen sequenced was PBMCs. The source of this sequence is a male donor in good health and CMV-seropositive. The CDR3 DNA reads as TGTGCCAGCTCAGGACTAGCGGGAGGGTACAATGAGCAGTTCTTC. It specifies CASSGLAGGYNEQFF.